This entry features one T cell receptor beta chain sequence. Vbeta (60) and Jbeta (13) primers were used in the PCR. Profiled with immunoSEQ multiplex PCR; TCRdb holds only in-frame clones, not every one. The sample gives about 230,000 clones, more than 75% of which show up once; about 0.25% is in the top ten. Germline V CDR1 and CDR2: MNHNY, SVGAGI (reference sequence). This CDR3 contains 16 residues. V shed 2 bases, J shed 10 bases, and the junction held 11 bases outside the gene matches. This sample is part of a study of cytomegalovirus exposure and HLA in healthy donors. Participants comprised healthy donors of bone marrow.

V usage is TRBV6-6 and J usage is TRBJ1-6; the match to TRBD1 covers 7 bases. The TCR was taken from a girl aged 2 to 9 in good health and CMV-seronegative. The sequenced material came from PBMCs. The CDR3 loop is CASSYPATGIGSPLHF. In DNA, the CDR3 is TGTGCCAGCAGTTACCCCGCGACAGGGATAGGCTCACCCCTCCACTTT.